A selection of T cell receptor beta chains follows, all from one sample in a study of T cells in Graves' hyperthyroidism and ophthalmopathy. From the multiplex PCR reads, TCRdb called clonotypes with MiXCR, one entry per CDR3 protein. The data contain 150,000 or so distinct CDR3 sequences, around 20% of them singletons. Sequenced: blood. Receptors were obtained from a woman aged 45-60 years with Graves' hyperthyroidism that later progressed to Graves' ophthalmopathy. Each CDR3 is given with its conserved first and last residue. Fields, in order: clone size, J gene, D gene, V gene, CDR3 protein, CDR3 DNA. The D gene is left open where the match is weak. Rows give clone size only sometimes, using once, few, many, or a class for an expanded clone.

>many|TRBJ1-2|NA|TRBV24-1
CATSDSILNYGYTF
TGTGCCACCAGTGATTCGATACTTAACTATGGCTACACCTTC
>NA|TRBJ2-1|TRBD2|TRBV20-1
CSAAGLAGGRGGSYNEQFF
TGCAGTGCTGCCGGACTAGCGGGAGGGCGGGGGGGCTCCTACAATGAGCAGTTCTTC
>many|TRBJ2-5|TRBD2|TRBV3-1
CASSQVRLAGEETQYF
TGTGCCAGCAGCCAAGTAAGACTAGCGGGAGAAGAGACCCAGTACTTC
>many|TRBJ2-7|NA|TRBV20-1
CSGIDRRGSYEQYF
TGCAGTGGGATAGACAGGCGCGGATCCTACGAGCAGTACTTC
>many|TRBJ2-5|NA|TRBV7-3
CASSLTGSHGETQYF
TGTGCCAGCAGCTTAACTGGCTCTCATGGAGAGACCCAGTACTTC
>NA|TRBJ2-1|TRBD1|TRBV5-1
CASSLGWRRDRRDNEQFF
TGCGCCAGCAGCTTGGGATGGAGGCGGGACAGGAGGGACAATGAGCAGTTCTTC
>many|TRBJ2-1|TRBD2|TRBV28
CASSLRGLAFYEQFF
TGTGCCAGCAGCCTGCGGGGACTAGCGTTCTATGAGCAGTTCTTC
>many|TRBJ1-1|NA|TRBV28
CASSFLGWDTEAFF
TGTGCCAGCAGTTTTCTCGGGTGGGACACTGAAGCTTTCTTT
>many|TRBJ2-1|NA|TRBV5-1
CASSLALGQSLYNEQFF
TGCGCCAGCAGCTTGGCACTGGGGCAGTCCCTCTACAATGAGCAGTTCTTC
>many|TRBJ2-7|TRBD2|TRBV7-7
CASSPSGSHEQYF
TGTGCTAGCTCTCCCAGCGGGAGCCACGAGCAGTACTTC
>NA|TRBJ2-1|NA|TRBV5-1
CASRAGRSGNEQFF
TGCGCCAGTAGGGCAGGCAGATCAGGGAATGAGCAGTTCTTC
>many|TRBJ1-2|TRBD1|TRBV6-1
CASSPIRDRSGGGYTF
TGTGCCAGCAGCCCGATCAGGGACAGGTCCGGAGGTGGCTACACCTTC
>many|TRBJ2-5|NA|TRBV7-9
CASSFSHGETQYF
TGTGCCAGCAGCTTTTCCCATGGGGAGACCCAGTACTTC
>many|TRBJ2-5|NA|TRBV28
CASKGQETQYF
TGTGCCAGCAAGGGTCAAGAGACCCAGTACTTC
>many|TRBJ2-3|NA|TRBV5-5
CASSLDRVDTQYF
TGTGCCAGCAGCTTGGACAGGGTCGATACGCAGTATTTT
>many|TRBJ2-1|NA|TRBV12-5
CASGFAEGTGTPFRYEQFF
TGTGCTAGTGGTTTCGCGGAGGGGACCGGGACCCCCTTCAGGTATGAGCAGTTCTTC
>NA|TRBJ2-1|TRBD1|TRBV5-1
CASSSTGDHEQFF
TGCGCCAGCAGCTCGACAGGGGACCATGAGCAGTTCTTC
>few|TRBJ2-3|TRBD1|TRBV5-5
CASSLGGGGVTDTQYF
TGTGCCAGCAGCTTGGGAGGGGGCGGAGTCACAGATACGCAGTATTTT
>NA|TRBJ1-4|TRBD1|TRBV30
CAWSLQGAGEKLFF
TGTGCCTGGAGTTTACAGGGGGCGGGTGAAAAACTGTTTTTT
>few|TRBJ2-5|TRBD2|TRBV6-5
CASSYSSGGGHAKTQYF
TGTGCCAGCAGTTACTCGAGCGGCGGGGGGCATGCAAAGACCCAGTACTTC
>NA|TRBJ1-3|NA|TRBV19
CASRQGPVSGNTIYF
TGTGCCAGTAGGCAGGGACCGGTCTCTGGAAACACCATATATTTT
>many|TRBJ2-5|NA|TRBV6-1
CASSYGRGPRQETQYF
TGTGCCAGCAGTTACGGTAGGGGTCCGCGCCAAGAGACCCAGTACTTC
>NA|TRBJ1-3|NA|TRBV7-9
CASSPIDGRISGNTIYF
TGTGCCAGCAGCCCAATTGACGGACGGATCTCTGGAAACACCATATATTTT
>NA|TRBJ2-3|NA|TRBV15
CATSREGTRTDTQYF
TGTGCCACCAGCAGAGAGGGAACGCGCACAGATACGCAGTATTTT
>many|TRBJ2-3|TRBD2|TRBV5-5
CASSLQSGMSTDTQYF
TGTGCCAGCAGCTTGCAAAGCGGGATGAGCACAGATACGCAGTATTTT
>few|TRBJ2-1|TRBD2|TRBV14
CASSQDRLAGGNEQFF
TGTGCCAGCAGCCAAGATCGTCTAGCGGGAGGCAATGAGCAGTTCTTC
>many|TRBJ1-1|NA|TRBV30
CAWSVRVDREAFF
TGTGCCTGGAGTGTGAGGGTGGATCGTGAAGCTTTCTTT
>many|TRBJ2-3|NA|TRBV7-8
CASSLGSMADTQYF
TGTGCCAGCAGCTTAGGTAGCATGGCAGATACGCAGTATTTT
>NA|TRBJ2-2|TRBD1|TRBV6-1
CASSPGTGTGELFF
TGTGCCAGCAGTCCCGGGACAGGTACCGGGGAGCTGTTTTTT
>NA|TRBJ2-1|NA|TRBV10-3
CAISESSARRDEQFF
TGTGCCATCAGTGAGTCGTCAGCCCGCAGGGATGAGCAGTTCTTC
>NA|TRBJ1-2|TRBD1|TRBV20-1
CSASGTGGLYGYTF
TGCAGTGCTAGTGGGACAGGGGGACTCTATGGCTACACCTTC
>few|TRBJ2-7|NA|TRBV19
CASSIGLTREQYF
TGTGCCAGTAGTATAGGACTTACTCGCGAGCAGTACTTC
>NA|TRBJ1-1|NA|TRBV6-5
CASSYSTGEAFF
TGTGCCAGCAGTTACTCCACAGGGGAAGCTTTCTTT
>many|TRBJ1-4|NA|TRBV7-9
CASSPRSNEKLFF
TGTGCCAGCAGCCCCCGGTCTAATGAAAAACTGTTTTTT
>many|TRBJ1-2|TRBD1|TRBV20-1
CSATDRGIFGYTF
TGCAGTGCTACGGACAGGGGGATTTTTGGCTACACCTTC
>many|TRBJ2-7|TRBD2|TRBV5-1
CASSFAAGGPNEQYF
TGCGCCAGCAGCTTCGCTGCGGGAGGGCCGAACGAGCAGTACTTC
>many|TRBJ1-3|NA|TRBV7-8
CASSVGTQFSGNTIYF
TGTGCCAGCAGCGTCGGGACGCAATTTTCAGGAAACACCATATATTTT
>NA|TRBJ1-4|TRBD1|TRBV20-1
CSAREQGAGEKLFF
TGCAGTGCTAGAGAGCAGGGGGCGGGTGAAAAACTGTTTTTT
>NA|TRBJ1-1|TRBD1|TRBV5-8
CASSALQGAATEAFF
TGTGCCAGCAGCGCTTTACAGGGGGCGGCCACTGAAGCTTTCTTT
>NA|TRBJ1-1|NA|TRBV9
CASSTTGGFGNTEAFF
TGTGCCAGCAGCACGACTGGGGGTTTTGGGAACACTGAAGCTTTCTTT
>many|TRBJ2-2|NA|TRBV7-9
CASRGRGKRPNTGELFF
TGTGCCAGCAGGGGTAGGGGGAAGCGACCGAACACCGGGGAGCTGTTTTTT
>many|TRBJ1-4|NA|TRBV3-1
CASSQGFRLNEKLFF
TGTGCCAGCAGCCAAGGTTTCAGGCTAAATGAAAAACTGTTTTTT
>many|TRBJ1-2|TRBD1|TRBV12-3/TRBV12-4
CASSYRDRGYTF
TGTGCCAGCAGCTACCGGGACAGGGGATACACCTTC
>many|TRBJ1-5|NA|TRBV6-1
CASSEASAQPQHF
TGTGCCAGCAGTGAAGCGTCGGCCCAGCCCCAGCATTTT
>NA|TRBJ2-3|NA|TRBV12-3/TRBV12-4
CASSLPRTDTQYF
TGTGCCAGCAGCCTACCTCGCACAGATACGCAGTATTTT
>few|TRBJ2-7|NA|TRBV6-1
CASSQALYYEQYF
TGTGCCAGCAGCCAAGCGCTTTACTACGAGCAGTACTTC
>NA|TRBJ1-5|TRBD1|TRBV20-1
CSARAGDRGRMGPHQPQHF
TGCAGTGCTAGAGCCGGGGACAGGGGGCGGATGGGTCCCCATCAGCCCCAGCATTTT
>many|TRBJ1-2|TRBD1|TRBV28
CASGQGASGYTF
TGTGCCAGCGGACAGGGAGCCTCTGGCTACACCTTC
>many|TRBJ1-2|NA|TRBV24-1
CATSDSQGNYGYTF
TGTGCCACCAGTGATTCGCAGGGAAACTATGGCTACACCTTC
>many|TRBJ2-1|NA|TRBV6-1
CASSEVMWSDGNEQFF
TGTGCCAGCAGTGAAGTGATGTGGAGTGATGGGAATGAGCAGTTCTTC
>many|TRBJ2-7|NA|TRBV18
CASSSHEGSSYEQYF
TGTGCCAGCTCATCACACGAGGGAAGCTCCTACGAGCAGTACTTC
>NA|TRBJ2-1|TRBD2|TRBV9
CASSLTSGTYGEQFF
TGTGCCAGCAGCTTGACTAGCGGTACGTATGGTGAGCAGTTCTTC
>many|TRBJ2-1|NA|TRBV20-1
CSAPTRLVSYEQFF
TGCAGTGCCCCCACCCGACTAGTATCTTATGAGCAGTTCTTC